Listed here are 26 T cell receptor beta chains from one sample, sequenced in a study of shared clonotypes between healthy human individuals. Sequencing used immunoSEQ multiplex PCR; TCRdb keeps in-frame clones, though not all of them. The data contain some 800,000 clones, approximately 92% of them singletons. The naive CD8 fraction comprised CD45RO-negative cells positively selected for CCR7 and excluded terminally differentiated effector memory CD45RA+ cells. The specimen was naive CD8+ T cells sorted from blood. Receptors were obtained from a man aged 25 to 40 in good health.

The chain is built from TRBV7-9 and TRBJ1-1; maybe TRBD1 (6 bases). This CDR3 region has 13 residues. Germline V lookup: CDR1 SEHNR, CDR2 FQNEAQ (reference sequence). V was pared by 6 bases and J by 1 base, with 9 bases between. CDR3 nucleotides: TGTGCCAGCAGGGGGGGCTCGAACACTGAAGCTTTCTTT. As protein: CASRGGSNTEAFF.

The J gene is TRBJ2-2, the V gene TRBV28; D may be TRBD2 (6 bases). The CDR3 is 14 amino acids. Germline V gene sequence: CDR1 MDHEN, CDR2 SYDVKM. V was clipped by 4 bases and J by 3 bases, with 9 bases between them. The CDR3 DNA reads TGTGCCAGCAGTTCCTCGGGGGACACCGGGGAGCTGTTTTTT. Its protein product is CASSSSGDTGELFF.

This chain uses TRBV9 with TRBJ2-1; 14 bases are shared with TRBD2. The V gene end was trimmed by 1 base and the J gene end by 1 base; junction bases not matched to a gene: 13. CDR3 size: 21 residues. In germline, CDR1 is SGDLS, CDR2 YYNGEE. CDR3 nucleotide sequence: TGTGCCAGCAGCGTACCTAAGGGGGGGACTAGCGGGAGTAGGTCCTACAATGAGCAGTTCTTC. Translating it yields CASSVPKGGTSGSRSYNEQFF.

This clone showed up just a few times. The genes are TRBV7-6 and TRBJ2-7, with 8 positions matching TRBD2. The CDR3 covers 15 residues. CDR1 and CDR2 from the germline V gene are SGHVS and FNYEAQ. V lost 5 bases, J lost 1 base, and 7 bases stayed unmatched. The CDR3 DNA reads as TGTGCCAGCAGCCCCAGTGGCGGGAGGTCCTACGAGCAGTACTTC. It translates to CASSPSGGRSYEQYF.

The rearrangement uses TRBV9 and TRBJ2-1; 7 bases fit TRBD2. Looked up from germline, CDR1 is SGDLS and CDR2 is YYNGEE. The CDR3 is made up of 15 amino acids. J lost 1 base, V lost 3 bases, and 4 bases had no gene match. CDR3 nucleotides: TGTGCCAGCAGCGAGGCGGGGGAGTCCTACAATGAGCAGTTCTTC. The encoded protein is CASSEAGESYNEQFF.

The CDR3: CASSLEPTYGYTF. CDR3 DNA sequence: TGTGCCAGCAGCTTAGAACCAACTTATGGCTACACCTTC. The rearrangement uses TRBV7-9 and TRBJ1-2; D gene uncertain. The V end lost 1 base, the J end lost 5 bases, and 8 bases lay between the germline ends. The length of the CDR3 is 13 residues. CDR1 is SEHNR, CDR2 FQNEAQ, per germline (reference sequence).

This chain links TRBV2 with TRBJ1-1, with 7 bases lining up with TRBD1. Germline CDR1 reads SNHLY; CDR2 reads FYNNEI. V dropped 4 bases and J dropped 6; count of bases not matched to a gene: 11. This CDR3 is 15 amino acids long. In DNA form, the CDR3 reads TGTGCCAGCAGTGGATCGGGACAGAGAGGGCCTGAAGCTTTCTTT. It specifies CASSGSGQRGPEAFF. Full variable domain (rest looked up from reference TRBV2 and TRBJ1-1): EPEVTQTPSHQVTQMGQEVILRCVPISNHLYFYWYRQILGQKVEFLVSFYNNEISEKSEIFDDQFSVERPDGSNFTLKIRSTKLEDSAMYFCASSGSGQRGPEAFFGQGTRLTVV.

This clone appeared a single time. The V and J genes are TRBV6-1 and TRBJ2-7; TRBD2 agrees at 8 bases. The CDR3 has 14 amino acids. The ends lost 6 bases at V and 0 bases at J; junction bases unmatched: 4. Germline values: CDR1 MNHNS, CDR2 SASEGT. This CDR3 reads CASRSGSYSYEQYF. DNA for the CDR3: TGTGCCAGCAGAAGCGGGAGTTACTCCTACGAGCAGTACTTC.

Notes on this clone: One end of the junction fails to match germline, which may point to a read error. V is TRBV5-1 and J is TRBJ2-1, with a possible D match to TRBD1 (6 bases). Germline lookup yields CDR1 SGHRS and CDR2 YFSETQ. This CDR3 is 16 amino acids long. CDR3 sequence (DNA): TGCGCCAGCAGCCCGAGAGGACAGTCCCCGAACAATGGGCAGTTCTTC. Translating it yields CASSPRGQSPNNGQFF.

The chain links TRBV5-5 to TRBJ2-5, with D uncertain. This CDR3 is 15 amino acids long. From germline, CDR1 is SGHKS and CDR2 YYEKEE (reference sequence). Trimming removed 4 bases at V and 4 bases at J, with 17 bases between. The CDR3 DNA reads as TGTGCCAGCAGCAAAGGGATTCCACCTTCAGAGACCCAGTACTTC. This translates into CASSKGIPPSETQYF.

This sequence joins TRBV10-3 and TRBJ1-2, with a tentative D call TRBD1 (5 bases). Germline V gives CDR1 ENHRY, CDR2 SYGVKD. This CDR3 has 16 residues. Trimming stripped 4 bases from V and 3 bases from J, with 18 bases between. CDR3: CAISAGPTVPDYGYTF. DNA of the CDR3: TGTGCCATCAGTGCCGGCCCGACAGTCCCAGACTATGGCTACACCTTC.

Worth noting for this clone: Other DNA sequences in this sample translate to the same CDR3. V is TRBV4-1 and J is TRBJ2-7; D assignment may be TRBD1 or TRBD2 (5 bases each). Per germline, CDR1 MGHRA and CDR2 YSYEKL. V shed 1 base and J shed 1 base, with 5 bases lying between them. The CDR3 contains 13 residues. CDR3 bases: TGCGCCAGCAGCCAAGGGGGGTCCTACGAGCAGTACTTC. The encoded protein is CASSQGGSYEQYF.

J is TRBJ1-3 and V is TRBV6-1; possible D gene TRBD1, 6 bases. The V gene lost 4 bases and the J gene lost 4 bases, with 17 bases spanning the gap. The CDR3 consists of 16 residues. The germline V gene encodes CDR1 MNHNS and CDR2 SASEGT. The CDR3 nucleotides read TGTGCCAGCAGTGGGACCATACAGGGTCGAGGAAACACCATATATTTT. It translates to CASSGTIQGRGNTIYF.

The chain is built from TRBV10-2 and TRBJ1-2, with D tentatively TRBD1 (5 bases). The length of the CDR3 is 13 residues. V lost 3 bases to trimming and J lost 6 bases, with 11 bases between them. Per the germline V gene, CDR1 is WSHSY and CDR2 is SAAADI. The CDR3 DNA follows: TGCGCCAGCAGTGAACGGGGGATAGATGGCTACACCTTC. Its translation: CASSERGIDGYTF.

This chain connects TRBV10-3 to TRBJ2-2; no definite D call. This CDR3 contains 12 residues. The germline V gene has CDR1 ENHRY and CDR2 SYGVKD. V lost 6 bases to trimming and J lost 2 bases, with 4 bases between them. In DNA form, the CDR3 reads TGTGCCATCAGCTTAAACACCGGGGAGCTGTTTTTT. Protein sequence: CAISLNTGELFF.

This sequence joins TRBV10-3 and TRBJ2-7, with D perhaps matching TRBD2 (5 bases). V gave up 11 bases and J gave up 3 bases, with 17 bases separating them. The CDR3 has 13 residues. The germline CDR1 and CDR2 sequences are ENHRY and SYGVKD. Written as DNA, the CDR3 is TGTGCCTCTCAAAGCGGTGCTAACTACGAGCAGTACTTC. Translation: CASQSGANYEQYF.

The rearrangement joins TRBV29-1 to TRBJ2-1, with 12 bases that match TRBD2. The CDR3 spans 16 residues. Germline CDR1 reads SQVTM; CDR2 reads ANQGSEA. The CDR3 reads CTILGLAGPTYNEQFF. CDR3 coding DNA: TGCACCATTCTAGGACTAGCGGGACCTACCTACAATGAGCAGTTCTTC.

This clone was picked up one time. The rearrangement uses TRBV11-2 and TRBJ2-5; no definite D call. This CDR3 has 15 amino acids. V shed 3 bases and J shed 1 base, with 12 bases lying between them. Germline V gene sequence: CDR1 SGHAT, CDR2 FQNNGV. CDR3 DNA sequence: TGTGCCAGCAGCTTCGCGAGGCACCGCCAAGAGACCCAGTACTTC. This sequence encodes CASSFARHRQETQYF.

Concerning this clone itself: Distinct nucleotide sequences in the sample also encode this CDR3. The V call is TRBV27, the J call TRBJ2-5; D uncertain. The CDR3 spans 11 residues. Germline assignment: CDR1 MNHEY and CDR2 SMNVEV (reference sequence). Trimming removed 4 bases from V and 4 bases from J, with 4 bases in between. CDR3 nucleotide sequence: TGTGCCAGCAGTTGGAGAGAGACCCAGTACTTC. As protein: CASSWRETQYF.

The chain uses TRBV7-9 and TRBJ1-1; D gene unclear. V lost 3 bases and J 5 bases, leaving 13 bases between the germline ends. The CDR3 consists of 14 residues. Germline CDR1 reads SEHNR; CDR2 reads FQNEAQ (reference sequence). The CDR3 loop reads CASSFLDLGTEAFF. The CDR3 nucleotides are TGTGCCAGCAGCTTCCTCGACTTGGGGACTGAAGCTTTCTTT.

The genes are TRBV6-1 and TRBJ1-1, with D possibly being TRBD1 (5 bases). CDR1 MNHNS and CDR2 SASEGT come from the germline V gene. The ends were cut back, 7 bases at V and 1 base at J, with 10 bases in the middle. The CDR3 is 13 residues long. CDR3 nucleotide sequence: TGTGCCAGCACCGGGGACGGGAACACTGAAGCTTTCTTT. Protein sequence: CASTGDGNTEAFF.

The chain employs TRBV2 and TRBJ2-5, with 8 bases matching TRBD1. The CDR3 runs 18 residues. The germline CDR1 and CDR2 sequences are SNHLY and FYNNEI. V dropped 3 bases and J dropped 0; count of bases not matched to a gene: 12. The CDR3 region is CASSERISGQADQETQYF. The CDR3 bases are TGTGCCAGCAGTGAGCGAATATCGGGACAGGCGGACCAAGAGACCCAGTACTTC.

The chain joins TRBV27 to TRBJ2-6, with unresolved D. The V and J ends lost 2 bases and 0 bases respectively, with 5 bases between them. Germline-derived CDR1 and CDR2 are MNHEY and SMNVEV (reference sequence). There are 15 residues in the CDR3. The CDR3 bases are TGTGCCAGCAGTTTACTCCTCTCTGGGGCCAACGTCCTGACTTTC. This translates into CASSLLLSGANVLTF.

The genes are TRBV15 and TRBJ1-2; D call uncertain. Germline CDR1 reads LNHNV; CDR2 reads YYDKDF (reference sequence). Trimming left V 0 bases short and J 7 bases short, with 12 bases between. This CDR3 region has 14 residues. The DNA for the CDR3 is TGTGCCACCAGCAGAGATATGGAGGCGGCTGGCTACACCTTC. Its protein is CATSRDMEAAGYTF.

The genes are TRBV7-3 and TRBJ2-3, with a weak D call TRBD2 (5 bases). V was cut by 2 bases and J by 4 bases, with 10 bases left in between. Germline-derived CDR1 and CDR2 are SGHTA and FQGTGA. The CDR3 sequence is 14 residues long. The CDR3 DNA sequence: TGTGCCAGCAGCTTAGCCGGAGGAGCAGATACGCAGTATTTT. Protein product: CASSLAGGADTQYF. The variable domain in full, completed from reference TRBV7-3 and TRBJ2-3, reads GAGVSQTPSNKVTEKGKYVELRCDPISGHTALYWYRQSLGQGPEFLIYFQGTGAADDSGLPNDRFFAVRPEGSVSTLKIQRTERGDSAVYLCASSLAGGADTQYFGPGTRLTVL.

The chain carries TRBV18 and TRBJ1-2; D call uncertain. Germline CDR1 is KGHSH and CDR2 is LQKENI. The CDR3 is 14 amino acids. V lost 3 bases and J lost 3, with 11 bases in between. In DNA, the CDR3 is TGTGCCAGCTCACCCACCGAAGGATACTATGGCTACACCTTC. Its protein product is CASSPTEGYYGYTF.